This T cell receptor beta chain was documented in a study of cytomegalovirus exposure and HLA in healthy donors. Turning to the study itself: An early data release held 75 million to 100 million unique TCRs from HLA-typed donors. Across about 400 genotyped donors, about 80% landed in the Caucasian-associated ancestry cluster.

V shed 1 base and J 5 bases; nucleotides not matched to a gene: 4. Germline V gene sequence: CDR1 LGHNA, CDR2 YSLEER. CDR3 length: 14 residues. Amplification used 60 Vbeta primers and 13 Jbeta primers. This table comes from immunoSEQ multiplex PCR, and its TCRdb copy is limited to in-frame clones, with some not included. The sample records 130,000 to 150,000 clones, approximately 84% being singletons. Donors in the study were healthy people who gave bone marrow. The sequence was collected from a woman in her sixties or seventies in good health and CMV-seropositive. This rearrangement joins TRBV4-3 to TRBJ2-7, with TRBD1 matching over 8 bases. Sequenced input: PBMCs. CDR3 nucleotides: TGCGCCAGCAGCCAAGGCCGACAGGGGCACGAGCAGTACTTC. This codes for CASSQGRQGHEQYF.